The clone carrying this T cell receptor beta chain was counted a few times. The target antigen is unknown. These data belong to a study of CD8+ T cells in alopecia areata. Overall study: Treatment with tofacitinib (6 to 18 months) was followed by 6 months off drug.

Findings and caveats of the study: Lesional scalp displayed greater clonality than normal scalp, most notably in alopecia totalis/universalis. Scalp clonality decreased significantly with tofacitinib, and so did expanded CD8+ clones among the top 100.

Germline values: CDR1 ENHRY, CDR2 SYGVKD. Deletions cut 0 bases from V and 1 base from J, with 7 bases between. This CDR3 has 14 amino acids. The treatment here: oral pan-JAK inhibitor, 5-10 mg twice daily. Peripheral blood and lesional scalp punch biopsies came from alopecia areata patients. Reverse transcribed after extraction, RNA yielded cDNA as the sequencing template. Libraries were prepared by immunoSEQ multiplex PCR; TCRdb keeps only in-frame clonotypes and omits some of them. Of 210,000 or so clones in the sample, approximately 67% were seen once. Specimen: CD4+ T cells sorted from blood, collected around week 44, from a patient treated with tofacitinib. This sequence originates from a human donor with alopecia areata. The chain recombines TRBV10-3 with TRBJ2-7, with D uncertain. The CDR3 protein is CAISESAQSYEQYF. Written as DNA, the CDR3 is TGTGCCATCAGTGAGTCGGCACAGTCCTACGAGCAGTACTTC.